This TCR beta chain appears in the sequencing data of a study of CD8 T cells in ankylosing spondylitis. General observations from the study: Reportedly, matched ankylosing spondylitis synovial fluid was significantly enriched for disease-linked clones. It appeared that ankylosing spondylitis blood was characterized by a TCR beta motif of about eight highly homologous variants.

Many counts were recorded for this clonotype. The antigen remains unidentified. Quantitative barcoded 5'-RACE was used to prepare TCR beta libraries. MiXCR, run by TCRdb on the 5' RACE reads, gives a single entry per CDR3 protein. The repertoire holds 750,000 to 850,000 distinct CDR3 sequences, with about an eighth as singletons. The germline V gene has CDR1 MNHEY and CDR2 SVGAGI. This CDR3 is 11 amino acids long. With 3 bases removed from V and 7 bases from J, the gap between germline ends came to 4 bases. Specimen: blood, either unsorted or a sorted T cell fraction (not recorded which). The rearrangement joins TRBV6-5 to TRBJ2-4; D not resolved. The source is a male donor with ankylosing spondylitis. The CDR3 sequence is CASSYGNIQYF. DNA for the CDR3: TGTGCCAGCAGTTATGGGAACATTCAGTACTTC.